This is a list of T cell receptor beta chains from one sample in a study of T cell responses to AZD1222 COVID-19 vaccine. TCRdb keeps only in-frame clones here, not all; method: immunoSEQ multiplex PCR. This sample has more than 95,000 clones; over 70% occur once, and the top ten carry approximately 20%. The sequenced sample was peripheral blood, obtained on day 0 of AZD1222 vaccination. These receptors were obtained from an adult in good health. Both conserved end residues are part of each CDR3. Fields, in order: D gene, J gene, V gene, clone size, CDR3 protein, CDR3 DNA. The D gene is left open where the match is weak. For some rows the clone size is stated as once, few or many, or as a class when expanded; others skip it.

>TRBD1|TRBJ1-4|TRBV10-3|.
CAISASDREGEKLFF
TGTGCCATCAGTGCCTCAGACAGGGAAGGGGAAAAACTGTTTTTT
>.|TRBJ1-2|TRBV29-1|.
CSVEQEPYSYTF
TGCAGCGTTGAACAAGAACCCTATTCCTACACCTTC
>.|TRBJ1-2|TRBV7-8|.
CASSLGTVGGYTF
TGTGCCAGCAGCTTAGGGACAGTGGGTGGCTACACCTTC
>TRBD1|TRBJ1-2|TRBV7-2|.
CASPKVGGHGYTF
TGTGCCAGCCCCAAGGTAGGGGGCCATGGCTACACCTTC
>.|TRBJ2-1|TRBV6-4|.
CARYNEQFF
TGTGCCCGCTACAATGAGCAGTTCTTC
>TRBD1|TRBJ1-2|TRBV6-5|.
CASSRGQGDGYTF
TGTGCCAGCAGCCGCGGACAGGGGGATGGCTACACCTTC
>.|TRBJ1-1|TRBV2|.
CASRDLMEGTEAFF
TGTGCCAGCAGAGATTTAATGGAGGGCACTGAAGCTTTCTTT
>.|TRBJ1-4|TRBV10-3|.
CAISEEIGKLFF
TGTGCCATCAGTGAGGAGATCGGAAAACTGTTTTTT
>.|TRBJ1-1|TRBV29-1|.
CSVVRVEGEAFF
TGCAGCGTTGTAAGGGTTGAAGGTGAAGCTTTCTTT
>.|TRBJ1-3|TRBV10-3|few
CAISVWDGPSGNTIYF
TGTGCCATCAGTGTTTGGGACGGTCCCTCTGGAAACACCATATATTTT
>TRBD2|TRBJ2-3|TRBV6-6|.
CASSRIASGGFAGGPGDTQYF
TGTGCCAGCAGCCGGATCGCTTCTGGGGGTTTTGCGGGAGGGCCGGGAGATACGCAGTATTTT